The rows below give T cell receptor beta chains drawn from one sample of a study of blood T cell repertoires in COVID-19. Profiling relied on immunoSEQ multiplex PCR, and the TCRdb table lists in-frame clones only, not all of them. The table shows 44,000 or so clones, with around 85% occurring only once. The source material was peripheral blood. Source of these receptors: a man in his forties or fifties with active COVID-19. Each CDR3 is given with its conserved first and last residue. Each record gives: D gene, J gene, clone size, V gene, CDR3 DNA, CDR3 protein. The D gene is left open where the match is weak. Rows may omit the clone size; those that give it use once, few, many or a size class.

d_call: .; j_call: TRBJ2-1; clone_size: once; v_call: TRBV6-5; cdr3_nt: TGTGCCAGCAGCGAGGTCACAGGAGACAATGAGCAGTTCTTC; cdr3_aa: CASSEVTGDNEQFF
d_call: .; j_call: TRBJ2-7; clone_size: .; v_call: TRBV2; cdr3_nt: TGTGCCAGCATGAGGGCCCACGGGTACGAGCAGTACTTC; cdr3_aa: CASMRAHGYEQYF
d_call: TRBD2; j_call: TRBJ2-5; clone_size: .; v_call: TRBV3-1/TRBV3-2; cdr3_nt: TGTGCCAGCAGCCCTCGAGTAGCGGGGGGGCAAGAGACCCAGTACTTC; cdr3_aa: CASSPRVAGGQETQYF
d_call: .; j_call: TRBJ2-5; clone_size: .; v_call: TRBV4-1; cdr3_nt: TGCGCCAGCAGCCAAGTAGAGGGTGCGTTTGAGACCCAGTACTTC; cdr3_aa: CASSQVEGAFETQYF
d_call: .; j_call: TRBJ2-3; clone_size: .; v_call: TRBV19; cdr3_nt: TGTGCCAGTAGTATAGATCTCACAGATACGCAGTATTTT; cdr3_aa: CASSIDLTDTQYF
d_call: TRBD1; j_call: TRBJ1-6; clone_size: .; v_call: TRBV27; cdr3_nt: TGTGCCAGCAGCCGCAAGACAGGGGAGAAGAATTCACCCCTCCACTTT; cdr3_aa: CASSRKTGEKNSPLHF
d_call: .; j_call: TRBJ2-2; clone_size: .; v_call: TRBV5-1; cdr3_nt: TGCGCCAGCAGCGTCGCCGGGGAGCTGTTTTTT; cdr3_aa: CASSVAGELFF
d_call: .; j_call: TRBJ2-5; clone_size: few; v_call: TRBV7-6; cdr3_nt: TGTGCCAGCAGCCCCAGGGCGGGGAGGCAAGAGACCCAGTACTTC; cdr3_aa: CASSPRAGRQETQYF
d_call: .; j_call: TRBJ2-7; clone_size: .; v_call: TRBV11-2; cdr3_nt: TGTGCCAGCAGCTGGAGGCCAGCCTACGAGCAGTACTTC; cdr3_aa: CASSWRPAYEQYF
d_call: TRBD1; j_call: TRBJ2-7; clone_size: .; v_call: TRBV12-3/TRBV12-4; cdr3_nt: TGTGCCAGCAGTATCGACAGGGGGCGCGAGCAGTACTTC; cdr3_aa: CASSIDRGREQYF
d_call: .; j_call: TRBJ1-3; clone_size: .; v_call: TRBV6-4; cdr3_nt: TGTGCCAGCAGTTCAGGGCCTGGAAACACCATATATTTT; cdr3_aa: CASSSGPGNTIYF
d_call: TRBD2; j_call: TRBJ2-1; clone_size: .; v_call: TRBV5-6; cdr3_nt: TGTGCCAGCAGCATAGGACTAGCGCAATACAATGAGCAGTTCTTC; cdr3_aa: CASSIGLAQYNEQFF
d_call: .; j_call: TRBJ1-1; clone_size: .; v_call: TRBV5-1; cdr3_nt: TGCGCCAGCAGCTTACAGGGAAGTGGGAACACTGAAGCTTTCTTT; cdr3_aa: CASSLQGSGNTEAFF
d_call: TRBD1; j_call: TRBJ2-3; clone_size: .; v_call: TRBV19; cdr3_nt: TGTGCCAGTACACTAGGGGACAGAAGCACAGATACGCAGTATTTT; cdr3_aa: CASTLGDRSTDTQYF
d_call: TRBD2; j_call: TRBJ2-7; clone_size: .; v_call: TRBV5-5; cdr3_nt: TGTGCCAGCAGCTTGGAGTTCGCGGGGGGTGCCTACGAGCAGTACTTC; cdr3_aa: CASSLEFAGGAYEQYF
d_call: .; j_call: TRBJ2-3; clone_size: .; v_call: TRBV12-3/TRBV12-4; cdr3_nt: TGTGCCAGCAGTTTTAAAGATACGCAGTATTTT; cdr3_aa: CASSFKDTQYF